The entry below gives a single T cell receptor (beta chain) sequence along with its context. What it binds is not known. This PCR relied on a set of 60 Vbeta primers and 13 Jbeta primers. Method: immunoSEQ multiplex PCR; TCRdb's copy keeps in-frame clones and lacks some. Of 85,000 to 130,000 clones in the sample, roughly 75% were seen once. These data originate in a study of cytomegalovirus exposure and HLA in healthy donors. Study-wide points: Accurate prediction of HLA-A and HLA-B alleles (for most subjects) was reportedly achieved from TCR beta sequences. In a later analysis, at a false discovery rate of 0.05, 17,000 or so TCR beta sequences were associated with HLA alleles. Across donors, most TCRs were seen rarely, yet some public ones were widespread.

Germline values: CDR1 SGHNT, CDR2 YENEEA. The CDR3 totals 14 residues. V was pared by 5 bases and J by 0 bases, with 11 bases between. The sequenced sample consisted of PBMCs. The receptor was derived from a male donor in good health and CMV-seropositive. This sequence joins TRBV11-3 and TRBJ2-7, with a tentative D call TRBD1 (6 bases). The CDR3 loop reads CASSPGGRSYEQYF. Written as DNA, the CDR3 is TGTGCCAGCAGCCCTGGGGGCCGCTCCTACGAGCAGTACTTC.